The 21 T cell receptor beta chains below were found in one sample sequenced in a study of blood T cell repertoires in COVID-19. Method: immunoSEQ multiplex PCR; TCRdb's copy keeps in-frame clones and lacks some. Among about 70,000 clones listed, roughly 77% were seen once. Specimen: peripheral blood. These receptors came from a woman between 65 and 79 years old with acute or convalescent COVID-19.

This chain uses TRBV2 with TRBJ1-4; D not certain. CDR1 is SNHLY and CDR2 is FYNNEI in the germline V gene. The CDR3 runs to 15 residues. With 7 bases removed from V and 0 bases from J, the gap between germline ends came to 12 bases. The CDR3 sequence: CASTSDFSTNEKLFF. The CDR3 nucleotides read TGTGCCAGCACGTCAGATTTCTCAACTAATGAAAAACTGTTTTTT.

This clone has a handful of counts. The CDR3, as DNA: TGTGCCTCCGCCCGGGGGGGTAGCACAGATACGCAGTATTTT. It yields the protein CASARGGSTDTQYF. The chain is built from TRBV24-1 and TRBJ2-3; 8 bases agree with TRBD2. The ends lost 12 bases at V and 0 bases at J; junction bases unmatched: 7. This CDR3 region has 14 residues. Germline V CDR1 and CDR2: KGHDR, SFDVKD.

The rearrangement links TRBV5-8 to TRBJ1-4; 8 positions match TRBD1. Germline values: CDR1 SGHTS, CDR2 YDEGEE. Trimming took 3 bases from V and 7 from J; bases not matched to a gene: 11. CDR3 length: 16 amino acids. The DNA of the CDR3 is TGTGCCAGCAGCTCCAAAATGGACAGGGTGGGTGAAAAACTGTTTTTT. This sequence encodes CASSSKMDRVGEKLFF.

This clone was seen only a few times. The chain uses TRBV6-2 or TRBV6-3 and TRBJ1-4; D might be TRBD1 (5 bases). The germline V gene encodes CDR1 MNHEY and CDR2 SVGEGT. Trimming took 6 bases from V and 8 from J, leaving 16 bases between them. The CDR3 is made up of 14 amino acids. CDR3 nucleotides: TGTGCCAGCAGCCGTCAGGGCTTTGACGAAAAACTGTTTTTT. It yields the protein CASSRQGFDEKLFF.

The chain has TRBV4-1 and TRBJ1-5; perhaps TRBD1 as D (5 bases). V was cut by 4 bases and J by 9 bases, with 19 bases left in between. Germline V CDR1 and CDR2: MGHRA, YSYEKL. The CDR3 runs to 15 residues. CDR3 sequence reads: CASSLAGPEARPQHF. The CDR3 region has the DNA TGCGCCAGCAGCCTGGCGGGGCCAGAGGCGAGGCCCCAGCATTTT.

The chain couples TRBV18 to TRBJ2-2; 8 bases fit TRBD2. Trimming at V came to 4 bases and at J to 2 bases, leaving 3 bases not matched to a gene. The CDR3 contains 15 residues. Germline CDR1 is KGHSH and CDR2 is LQKENI. The chain's CDR3 is CASSQLADNTGELFF. CDR3 DNA sequence: TGTGCCAGCTCACAACTAGCGGACAACACCGGGGAGCTGTTTTTT.

The table lists this clone with a count of one. The chain has TRBV5-1 and TRBJ2-1; TRBD2 matches 8 bases. The CDR3 is 18 amino acids. Germline V CDR1 and CDR2: SGHRS, YFSETQ. Trimming at V came to 6 bases and at J to 0 bases, leaving 14 bases not matched to a gene. CDR3 loop: CASKGVERGRSSYNEQFF. CDR3 nucleotides: TGCGCCAGCAAAGGAGTGGAGCGGGGGCGAAGCTCCTACAATGAGCAGTTCTTC.

The chain recombines TRBV7-2 with TRBJ1-1, with 8 bases identical to TRBD1. The CDR3 runs 13 residues. V gave up 5 bases and J gave up 10 bases; unmatched junction bases: 9. The V gene's germline CDR1 is SGHTA and CDR2 FQGNSA. CDR3 in DNA: TGTGCCAGCAGCCCACTCCGGACAGGGATAGCTTTCTTT. Its protein product is CASSPLRTGIAFF.

The chain carries TRBV5-1 and TRBJ2-2, with D possibly TRBD1 on 7 matching bases. V lost 5 bases to trimming and J lost 6 bases, with 17 bases between them. Germline assignment: CDR1 SGHRS and CDR2 YFSETQ. This CDR3 is built from 15 residues. The CDR3 sequence: CASSHQGGSSGELFF. DNA for the CDR3: TGCGCCAGCAGTCATCAGGGGGGAAGCTCCGGGGAGCTGTTTTTT.

The chain links TRBV12-2 to TRBJ1-6; the table's D call of TRBD1 was not tested on the DNA. TRBV12-2 is noted as a pseudogene. The CDR3 extends over 16 amino acids. The CDR3 DNA reads as TGTGCAAGTCGCTTAGGAGGCAGGGGCCGTGATTCACCCCTCCACTTT. It yields the protein CASRLGGRGRDSPLHF.

J is TRBJ1-4 and V is TRBV19; 7 positions match TRBD1. This CDR3 contains 16 residues. The germline V gene encodes CDR1 LNHDA and CDR2 SQIVND (reference sequence). The junction had 8 bases not matched to a gene; V was cut back by 3 bases and J by 4 bases. CDR3 sequence (DNA): TGTGCCAGTAGTATGGAGGGGACAGCAAATAATGAAAAACTGTTTTTT. Translating it yields CASSMEGTANNEKLFF.

The rearrangement uses TRBV4-1 and TRBJ2-7; a weak D match, TRBD2 (5 bases). CDR3 length: 16 residues. CDR1 MGHRA and CDR2 YSYEKL come from the germline V gene. The germline V and J ends were trimmed by 1 base and 7 bases, with 20 bases remaining between them. This chain's CDR3 is CASSQGEVSVSGEQYF. The DNA of the CDR3 is TGCGCCAGCAGCCAAGGGGAAGTTAGCGTCTCTGGGGAGCAGTACTTC.

J is TRBJ1-2 and V is TRBV19; no definite D call. The CDR3 consists of 15 residues. V shed 6 bases and J shed 1 base, with 15 bases lying between them. The germline gives CDR1 LNHDA, CDR2 SQIVND (reference sequence). In nucleotides, the CDR3 is TGTGCCAGTAGCCACCCGGTTGCCGTTAACTATGGCTACACCTTC. This gives the protein CASSHPVAVNYGYTF.

The chain is built from TRBV29-1 and TRBJ2-5, with 15 bases identical to TRBD2. There are 15 residues in the CDR3. Germline V CDR1 and CDR2: SQVTM, ANQGSEA. V was pared by 6 bases and J by 6 bases, with 8 bases of the junction left unmatched. The CDR3 loop reads CSVDGLAGGRKTQYF. CDR3 DNA sequence: TGCAGCGTAGACGGACTAGCGGGGGGGCGAAAGACCCAGTACTTC.

The gene calls are TRBV6-5 and TRBJ2-5, with D unresolved. V lost 6 bases and J 2 bases, leaving 10 bases between the germline ends. This CDR3 is built from 13 residues. CDR1 is MNHEY and CDR2 is SVGAGI in the germline V gene. The CDR3 DNA follows: TGTGCCAGCAGCTGGGCATTTCAAGAGACCCAGTACTTC. This translates into CASSWAFQETQYF.

This clone was seen a few times. J is TRBJ1-1 and V is TRBV6-1; D remains unclear. Trimming took off 3 bases at V and 9 bases at J, with 8 bases between the two ends. Germline CDR1 and CDR2: MNHNS and SASEGT. The CDR3 totals 11 residues. The CDR3 sequence: CASSEIPKAFF. CDR3 DNA sequence: TGTGCCAGCAGTGAGATTCCTAAAGCTTTCTTT.

The CDR3 DNA follows: TGTGCCAGCAGCGTGCGGGGGGCCGGGGAGACCCAGTACTTC. This encodes CASSVRGAGETQYF. The V gene is TRBV9, the J gene TRBJ2-5, with TRBD2 matching over 8 bases. This CDR3 contains 14 residues. Trimming cost V 2 bases and J 5 bases; bases outside gene matches: 5. Germline V lookup: CDR1 SGDLS, CDR2 YYNGEE. The whole variable domain, filled in from reference TRBV9 and TRBJ2-5, reads DSGVTQTPKHLITATGQRVTLRCSPRSGDLSVYWYQQSLDQGLQFLIQYYNGEERAKGNILERFSAQQFPDLHSELNLSSLELGDSALYFCASSVRGAGETQYFGPGTRLLVL.

This rearrangement joins TRBV6-5 to TRBJ1-2; D is possibly TRBD1 (6 bases). Deletions cut 7 bases from V and 7 bases from J, with 19 bases between. This CDR3 comprises 14 residues. Germline V gene sequence: CDR1 MNHEY, CDR2 SVGAGI. The CDR3 sequence is CASTPGTSMAGYTF. The CDR3 DNA follows: TGTGCCAGCACTCCCGGGACAAGTATGGCTGGCTACACCTTC.

This chain uses TRBV7-2 with TRBJ1-4, with 8 bases matching TRBD1. Germline trimming cut 5 bases from V and 10 bases from J; bases unmatched to any gene: 9. Germline V gene data show CDR1 as SGHTA and CDR2 as FQGNSA. The CDR3 has 14 amino acids. The CDR3 loop reads CASSLTGVGGKLFF. The CDR3, as DNA: TGTGCCAGCAGCCTGACAGGGGTCGGGGGAAAACTGTTTTTT.

The rearrangement links TRBV3-1 (or the pseudogene TRBV3-2) to TRBJ1-1, with D possibly TRBD1 on 6 matching bases. V shed 6 bases and J shed 0 bases, with 14 bases lying between them. The CDR3 length is 15 residues. Germline CDR1 reads LGHDT; CDR2 reads YNNKEL (reference sequence). CDR3: CASRHHGGLNTEAFF. DNA of the CDR3: TGTGCCAGCAGGCATCATGGGGGCTTGAACACTGAAGCTTTCTTT.

This clone has only a few counts. The rearrangement links TRBV18 to TRBJ1-1; no clear D. V lost 3 bases and J lost 0, with 5 bases in between. This CDR3 has 13 residues. From germline, CDR1 is KGHSH and CDR2 LQKENI. The CDR3 loop reads CASSPGVNTEAFF. The CDR3 DNA follows: TGTGCCAGCTCACCGGGAGTGAACACTGAAGCTTTCTTT.